The source of this T cell receptor beta chain is a study of CD8 T cells in Susac syndrome. The V segment lost 6 bases and the J segment 7 bases; nucleotides outside the gene matches: 9. The CDR3 spans 14 residues. Sequencing targeted TCR beta in blood CD8+ and CD4+ T cells. The multiple sclerosis controls, all treatment-naive patients, had relapsing-remitting disease that was stable or active. cDNA came from roughly 0.53 to 1 ug RNA primed by random hexamers. Amplification of TCR beta CDR3 spanned 54 Vbeta and 13 Jbeta via immunoSEQ multiplex PCR. TCRdb called the immunoSEQ multiplex PCR reads again in MiXCR, with one record for every CDR3 protein. This sample has some 400,000 distinct CDR3 sequences; more than 80% occur once, and the top ten carry about 0.1%.

This TCR was sampled from a human donor with multiple sclerosis. Sequencing used CD8+ T cells from PBMCs. The chain is built from TRBV12-3 or TRBV12-4 and TRBJ1-2; TRBD1 aligns across 9 bases. CDR3 amino acids: CASSQTGGGGGYTF. In DNA form, the CDR3 reads TGTGCCAGCAGCCAGACAGGGGGGGGCGGTGGCTACACCTTC.